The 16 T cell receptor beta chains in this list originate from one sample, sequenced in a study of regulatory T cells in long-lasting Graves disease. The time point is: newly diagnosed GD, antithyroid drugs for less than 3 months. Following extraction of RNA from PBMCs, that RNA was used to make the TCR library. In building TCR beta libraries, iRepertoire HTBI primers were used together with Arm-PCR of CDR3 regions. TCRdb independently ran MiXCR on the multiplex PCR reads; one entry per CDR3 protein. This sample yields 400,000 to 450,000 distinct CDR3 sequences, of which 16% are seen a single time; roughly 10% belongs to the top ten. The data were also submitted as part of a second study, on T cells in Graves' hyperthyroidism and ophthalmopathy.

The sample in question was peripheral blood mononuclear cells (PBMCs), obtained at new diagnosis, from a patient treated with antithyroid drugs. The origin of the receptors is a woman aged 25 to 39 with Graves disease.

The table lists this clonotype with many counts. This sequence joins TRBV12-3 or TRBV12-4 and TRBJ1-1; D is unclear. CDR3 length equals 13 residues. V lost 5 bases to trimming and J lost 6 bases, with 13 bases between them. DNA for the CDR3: TGTGCCAGCAGTAATCCCAGCGAGGCTGAAGCTTTCTTT. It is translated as CASSNPSEAEAFF.

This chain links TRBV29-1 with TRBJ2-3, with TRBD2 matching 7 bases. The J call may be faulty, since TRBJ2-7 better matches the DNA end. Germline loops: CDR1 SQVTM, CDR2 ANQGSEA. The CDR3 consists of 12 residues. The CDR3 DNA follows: TGCAGCGTTCAGCCGGGGGGAAGCGAGCAGTACTTC. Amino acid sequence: CSVQPGGSEQYF.

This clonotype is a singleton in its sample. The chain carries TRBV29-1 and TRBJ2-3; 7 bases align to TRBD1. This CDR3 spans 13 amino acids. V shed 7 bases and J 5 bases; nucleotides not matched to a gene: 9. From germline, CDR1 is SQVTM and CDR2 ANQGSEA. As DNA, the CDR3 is TGCAGCGGGATGGGACAGCTGGGAGATACGCAGTATTTT. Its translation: CSGMGQLGDTQYF.

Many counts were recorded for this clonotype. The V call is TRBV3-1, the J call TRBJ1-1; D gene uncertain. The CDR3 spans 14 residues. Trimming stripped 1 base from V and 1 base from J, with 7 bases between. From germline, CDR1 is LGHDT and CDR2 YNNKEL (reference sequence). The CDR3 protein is CASSQARKNTEAFF. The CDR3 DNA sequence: TGTGCCAGCAGCCAAGCACGGAAGAACACTGAAGCTTTCTTT.

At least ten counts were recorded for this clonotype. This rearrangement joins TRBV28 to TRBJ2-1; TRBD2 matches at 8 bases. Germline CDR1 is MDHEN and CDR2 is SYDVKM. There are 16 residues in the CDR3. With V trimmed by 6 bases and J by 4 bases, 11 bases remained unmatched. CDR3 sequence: CASRSDLAGSYNEQFF. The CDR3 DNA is TGTGCCAGCAGGTCAGACCTAGCGGGCTCTTACAATGAGCAGTTCTTC.

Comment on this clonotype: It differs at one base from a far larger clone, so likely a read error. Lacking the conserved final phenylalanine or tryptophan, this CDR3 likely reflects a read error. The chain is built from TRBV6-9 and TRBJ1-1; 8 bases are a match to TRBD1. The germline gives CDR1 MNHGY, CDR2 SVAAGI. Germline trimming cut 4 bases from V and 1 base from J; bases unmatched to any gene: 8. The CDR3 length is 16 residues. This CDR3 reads CASSLDRGNRNTEAFC. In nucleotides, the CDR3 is TGTGCCAGCAGTTTAGACAGGGGCAATAGGAACACTGAAGCTTTCTGT.

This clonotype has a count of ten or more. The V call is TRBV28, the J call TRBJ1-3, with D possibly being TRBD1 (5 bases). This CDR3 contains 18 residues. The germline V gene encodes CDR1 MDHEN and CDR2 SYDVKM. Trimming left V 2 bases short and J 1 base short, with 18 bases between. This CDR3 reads CASSLKGIATPSGNTIYF. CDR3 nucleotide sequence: TGTGCCAGCAGTTTAAAGGGGATCGCTACCCCTTCTGGAAACACCATATATTTT.

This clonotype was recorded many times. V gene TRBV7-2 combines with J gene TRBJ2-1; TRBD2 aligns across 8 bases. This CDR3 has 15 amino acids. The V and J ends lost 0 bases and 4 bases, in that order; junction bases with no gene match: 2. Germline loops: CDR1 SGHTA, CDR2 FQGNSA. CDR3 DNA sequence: TGTGCCAGCAGCTTAGCGGGGACTAGATACAATGAGCAGTTCTTC. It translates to CASSLAGTRYNEQFF.

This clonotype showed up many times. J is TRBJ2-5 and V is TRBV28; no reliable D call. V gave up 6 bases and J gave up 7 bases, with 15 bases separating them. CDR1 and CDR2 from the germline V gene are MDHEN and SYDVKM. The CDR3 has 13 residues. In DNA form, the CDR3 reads TGTGCCAGCAGGGAACAAGATCTTTCGACCCAGTACTTC. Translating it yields CASREQDLSTQYF.

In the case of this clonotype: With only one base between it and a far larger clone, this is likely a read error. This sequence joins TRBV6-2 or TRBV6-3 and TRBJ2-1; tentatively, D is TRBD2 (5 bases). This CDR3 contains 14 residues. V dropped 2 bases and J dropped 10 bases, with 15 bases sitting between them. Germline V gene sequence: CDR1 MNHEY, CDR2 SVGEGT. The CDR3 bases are TGTGCCAGCAGTTACGAGGGAAGCTCCTACGAGCAGTTCTTC. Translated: CASSYEGSSYEQFF.

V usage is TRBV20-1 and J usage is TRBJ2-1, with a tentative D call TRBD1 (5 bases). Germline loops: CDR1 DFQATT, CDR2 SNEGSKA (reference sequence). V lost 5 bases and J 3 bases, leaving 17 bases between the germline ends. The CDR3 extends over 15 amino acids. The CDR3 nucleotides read TGCAGTGCTCAGGGTAGAGCTTTTCACTACAATGAGCAGTTCTTC. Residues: CSAQGRAFHYNEQFF.

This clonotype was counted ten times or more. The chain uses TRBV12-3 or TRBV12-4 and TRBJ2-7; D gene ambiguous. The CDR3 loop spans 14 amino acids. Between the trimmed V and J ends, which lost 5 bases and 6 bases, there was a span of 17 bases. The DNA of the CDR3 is TGTGCCAGCAGTCCCCCCCCCGCCGGGCTCGAGCAGTACTTC. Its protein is CASSPPPAGLEQYF.

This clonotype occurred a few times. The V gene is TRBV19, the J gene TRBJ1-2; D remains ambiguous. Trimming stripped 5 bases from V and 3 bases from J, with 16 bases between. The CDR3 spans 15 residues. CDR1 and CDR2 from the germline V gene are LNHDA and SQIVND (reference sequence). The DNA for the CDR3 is TGTGCCAGTAGTGCCCCGGAAAGGGTGGACTATGGCTACACCTTC. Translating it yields CASSAPERVDYGYTF.

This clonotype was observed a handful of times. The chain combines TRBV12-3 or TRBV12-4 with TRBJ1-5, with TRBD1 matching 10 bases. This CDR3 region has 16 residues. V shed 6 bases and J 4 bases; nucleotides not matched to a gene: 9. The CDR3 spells CASSQARTGGNQPQHF. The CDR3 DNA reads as TGTGCCAGCAGCCAAGCCCGGACAGGGGGAAATCAGCCCCAGCATTTT.

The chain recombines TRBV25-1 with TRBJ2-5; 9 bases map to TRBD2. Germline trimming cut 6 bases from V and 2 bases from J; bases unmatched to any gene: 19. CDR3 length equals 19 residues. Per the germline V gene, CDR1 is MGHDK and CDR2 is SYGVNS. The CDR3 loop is CASSPFAGTASGDQETQYF. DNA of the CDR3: TGTGCCAGCAGCCCCTTCGCGGGGACGGCTAGCGGGGATCAAGAGACCCAGTACTTC.

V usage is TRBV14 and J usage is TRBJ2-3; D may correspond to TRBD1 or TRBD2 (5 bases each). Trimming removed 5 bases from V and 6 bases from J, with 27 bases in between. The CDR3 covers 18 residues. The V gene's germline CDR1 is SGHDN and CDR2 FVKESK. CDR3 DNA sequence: TGTGCCAGCAGCGCCCGGGACCTAATCCCCGCATCCGCCGATACGCAGTATTTT. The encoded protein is CASSARDLIPASADTQYF.